This is a list of T cell receptor beta chains from one sample in a study of PD-1 blockade in mismatch repair-deficient tumors. The protocol was immunoSEQ multiplex PCR, while the TCRdb copy is restricted to in-frame clones and leaves out a portion. The repertoire includes more than 13,000 clones, more than 75% of them detected once, and over 9.5% sits in the top ten. No cognate antigen is known for these TCRs. The sequences come from cells cultured in vitro, collected from a patient treated with pembrolizumab. The receptors stem from an adult with mismatch repair-deficient cancer. Both conserved end residues are part of each CDR3. The D gene is left open where the match is weak. The listing skips clone size in some rows; elsewhere it reads once, few, many or a size class.

d_gene: .
v_gene: TRBV13
j_gene: TRBJ2-4
abundance: few
CDR3nt: TGTGCCAGCAGCTTACGTAGAGAAAACATTCAGTACTTC
CDR3aa: CASSLRRENIQYF

d_gene: .
v_gene: TRBV27
j_gene: TRBJ2-2
abundance: once
CDR3nt: TGTGCCAGCAGTCTACTCCTCCCGGTTGGGAACACCGGGGAGCTGTTTTTT
CDR3aa: CASSLLLPVGNTGELFF

d_gene: TRBD1
v_gene: TRBV4-1
j_gene: TRBJ2-7
abundance: .
CDR3nt: TGCGCCAGCAGCCAAGGACAGGGTTCCTACGAGCAGTACTTC
CDR3aa: CASSQGQGSYEQYF

d_gene: TRBD2
v_gene: TRBV10-3
j_gene: TRBJ2-7
abundance: .
CDR3nt: TGTGCCATCAGTGAGTCGGGGCGGGGGACTAGCGGCTACGAGCAGTACTTC
CDR3aa: CAISESGRGTSGYEQYF

d_gene: .
v_gene: TRBV4-1
j_gene: TRBJ2-2
abundance: .
CDR3nt: TGCGCCAGCAGCCGCAGCGACTTCCTCACCGGGGAGCTGTTTTTT
CDR3aa: CASSRSDFLTGELFF

d_gene: .
v_gene: TRBV2
j_gene: TRBJ1-1
abundance: .
CDR3nt: TGTGCCAGCAGAATGGAGGGGAACACTGAAGCTTTCTTT
CDR3aa: CASRMEGNTEAFF

d_gene: TRBD1
v_gene: TRBV30
j_gene: TRBJ1-1
abundance: .
CDR3nt: TGTGCCGCGGGACAGGGGGGGACTGAAGCTTTCTTT
CDR3aa: CAAGQGGTEAFF

d_gene: .
v_gene: TRBV5-1
j_gene: TRBJ1-3
abundance: .
CDR3nt: TGCGCCAGCAGCTTGGGGGGTAGCTCTGGAAACACCATATATTTT
CDR3aa: CASSLGGSSGNTIYF

d_gene: TRBD1
v_gene: TRBV11-3
j_gene: TRBJ1-6
abundance: .
CDR3nt: TGTGCCAGCAGCTCCGGGACAGGGGTTAATTCACCCCTCCACTTT
CDR3aa: CASSSGTGVNSPLHF

d_gene: TRBD1
v_gene: TRBV30
j_gene: TRBJ1-4
abundance: .
CDR3nt: TGTGCCTGGAGTAGCACGACAGAGATGGGACAGGGTAATGAAAAACTGTTTTTT
CDR3aa: CAWSSTTEMGQGNEKLFF

d_gene: TRBD1
v_gene: TRBV29-1
j_gene: TRBJ1-2
abundance: .
CDR3nt: TGCAGCGTTGAGTCAGGGGGCGGTGGCTACACCTTC
CDR3aa: CSVESGGGGYTF

d_gene: .
v_gene: TRBV6-5
j_gene: TRBJ1-4
abundance: .
CDR3nt: TGTGCCAGCAGTTACGATGGCAGCGATAATGAAAAACTGTTTTTT
CDR3aa: CASSYDGSDNEKLFF

d_gene: .
v_gene: TRBV29-1
j_gene: TRBJ1-1
abundance: .
CDR3nt: TGCAGCGCCTCCGCAGGGTGGGGGATGAACACTGAAGCTTTCTTT
CDR3aa: CSASAGWGMNTEAFF

d_gene: .
v_gene: TRBV30
j_gene: TRBJ1-2
abundance: .
CDR3nt: TGTGCCTGGCCAGGGGCGAACGGCTACACCTTC
CDR3aa: CAWPGANGYTF

d_gene: TRBD1
v_gene: TRBV6-5
j_gene: TRBJ1-2
abundance: few
CDR3nt: TGTGCCAGCAGCCAACAGGGGGTGAGAGGCTACACCTTC
CDR3aa: CASSQQGVRGYTF

d_gene: TRBD1
v_gene: TRBV19
j_gene: TRBJ2-2
abundance: .
CDR3nt: TGTGCCAGTAGTATAGCCGGGACAGGGAACACCGGGGAGCTGTTTTTT
CDR3aa: CASSIAGTGNTGELFF

d_gene: .
v_gene: TRBV29-1
j_gene: TRBJ1-1
abundance: .
CDR3nt: TGCAGCGTTTTTAGACAGTTGAACACTGAAGCTTTCTTT
CDR3aa: CSVFRQLNTEAFF

d_gene: TRBD2
v_gene: TRBV6-6
j_gene: TRBJ2-2
abundance: .
CDR3nt: TGCGCGACTAGCGGGACAGTGAGCACCGGGGAGCTGTTTTTT
CDR3aa: CATSGTVSTGELFF

d_gene: .
v_gene: TRBV5-3
j_gene: TRBJ2-7
abundance: .
CDR3nt: TGTGCCAGCAGCCCCCTGGGTGGGGAGCAGTACTTC
CDR3aa: CASSPLGGEQYF

d_gene: .
v_gene: TRBV30
j_gene: TRBJ2-3
abundance: few
CDR3nt: TGTGCCTGGAGTGTACGAGGTCAAACGACAGATACGCAGTATTTT
CDR3aa: CAWSVRGQTTDTQYF

d_gene: TRBD1
v_gene: TRBV27
j_gene: TRBJ1-3
abundance: .
CDR3nt: TGTGCCAGCAGTTCCCTATCGGACAGGGGGCCGAGCTCTGGAAACACCATATATTTT
CDR3aa: CASSSLSDRGPSSGNTIYF

d_gene: .
v_gene: TRBV6-5
j_gene: TRBJ1-3
abundance: .
CDR3nt: TGTGCCAGCAGTTACTCCGGGCCCCGAACTGGAAACACCATATATTTT
CDR3aa: CASSYSGPRTGNTIYF

d_gene: .
v_gene: TRBV7-3
j_gene: TRBJ2-3
abundance: .
CDR3nt: TGTGCCAGCAGCCCGCCCACAGATACGCAGTATTTT
CDR3aa: CASSPPTDTQYF

d_gene: .
v_gene: TRBV5-4
j_gene: TRBJ1-5
abundance: .
CDR3nt: TGTGCCAGCAGCTTGGACGGAACTGGGCCCCAGCATTTT
CDR3aa: CASSLDGTGPQHF

d_gene: .
v_gene: TRBV5-4
j_gene: TRBJ1-2
abundance: .
CDR3nt: TGTGCCAGCAGCTTGGGAGAGGGAGCTGGCTACACCTTC
CDR3aa: CASSLGEGAGYTF

d_gene: .
v_gene: TRBV18
j_gene: TRBJ1-1
abundance: .
CDR3nt: TGTGCCAGCTCATTTGCCCAGGGCGGGAACACTGAAGCTTTCTTT
CDR3aa: CASSFAQGGNTEAFF

d_gene: TRBD1
v_gene: TRBV4-1
j_gene: TRBJ1-1
abundance: few
CDR3nt: TGCGCCAGCAGCCAAGAAGGGACAGGGGGCGCGGAAGCTTTCTTT
CDR3aa: CASSQEGTGGAEAFF

d_gene: TRBD2
v_gene: TRBV9
j_gene: TRBJ2-1
abundance: .
CDR3nt: TGTGCCAGCAGCGACCGCGGACTAGCGGGAGGCAATGAGCAGTTCTTC
CDR3aa: CASSDRGLAGGNEQFF

d_gene: .
v_gene: TRBV6-1
j_gene: TRBJ1-4
abundance: .
CDR3nt: TGTGCCAGTGGGGGGGCCCGGGCAACTAATGAAAAACTGTTTTTT
CDR3aa: CASGGARATNEKLFF

d_gene: .
v_gene: TRBV6-5
j_gene: TRBJ1-2
abundance: .
CDR3nt: TGTGCCAGCAGTTACGACGGAGGCTATGGCTACACCTTC
CDR3aa: CASSYDGGYGYTF

d_gene: .
v_gene: TRBV11-3
j_gene: TRBJ2-1
abundance: .
CDR3nt: TGTGCCAGCAGCTTATCCATGATCGATGAGCAGTTCTTC
CDR3aa: CASSLSMIDEQFF

d_gene: .
v_gene: TRBV27
j_gene: TRBJ2-3
abundance: .
CDR3nt: TGTGCCAGCAGTACGATCTGGGCAGCCGACACAGATACGCAGTATTTT
CDR3aa: CASSTIWAADTDTQYF

d_gene: .
v_gene: TRBV5-1
j_gene: TRBJ1-4
abundance: .
CDR3nt: TGCGCCAGCAGCCCGGGAGGGACCCAGATTGAAAAACTGTTTTTT
CDR3aa: CASSPGGTQIEKLFF